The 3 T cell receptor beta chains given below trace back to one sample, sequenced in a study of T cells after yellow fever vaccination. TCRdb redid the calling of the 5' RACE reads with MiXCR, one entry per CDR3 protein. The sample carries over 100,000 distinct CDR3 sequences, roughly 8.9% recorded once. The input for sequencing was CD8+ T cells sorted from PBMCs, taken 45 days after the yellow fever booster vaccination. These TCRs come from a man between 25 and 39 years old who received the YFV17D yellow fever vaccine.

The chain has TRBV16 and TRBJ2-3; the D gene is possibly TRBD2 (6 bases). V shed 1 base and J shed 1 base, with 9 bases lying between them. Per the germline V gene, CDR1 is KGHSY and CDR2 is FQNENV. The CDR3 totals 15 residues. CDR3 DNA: TGTGCCAGCAGCCAATTCTCGGGGGGCACAGATACGCAGTATTTT. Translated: CASSQFSGGTDTQYF.

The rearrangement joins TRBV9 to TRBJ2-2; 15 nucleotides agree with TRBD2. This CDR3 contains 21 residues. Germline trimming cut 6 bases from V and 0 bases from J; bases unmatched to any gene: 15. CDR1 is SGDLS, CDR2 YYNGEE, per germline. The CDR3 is CASNSGQPGTSGRPNTGELFF. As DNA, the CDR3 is TGTGCCAGCAACTCTGGACAGCCCGGGACTAGCGGGAGGCCGAACACCGGGGAGCTGTTTTTT.

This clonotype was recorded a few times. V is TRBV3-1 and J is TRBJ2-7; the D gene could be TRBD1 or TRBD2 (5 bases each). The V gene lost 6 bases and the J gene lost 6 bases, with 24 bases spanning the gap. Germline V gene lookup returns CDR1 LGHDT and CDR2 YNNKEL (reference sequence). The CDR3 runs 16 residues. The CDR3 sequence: CASSHKTVGERFEQYF. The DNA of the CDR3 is TGTGCCAGCAGTCATAAAACTGTGGGGGAAAGGTTCGAGCAGTACTTC.